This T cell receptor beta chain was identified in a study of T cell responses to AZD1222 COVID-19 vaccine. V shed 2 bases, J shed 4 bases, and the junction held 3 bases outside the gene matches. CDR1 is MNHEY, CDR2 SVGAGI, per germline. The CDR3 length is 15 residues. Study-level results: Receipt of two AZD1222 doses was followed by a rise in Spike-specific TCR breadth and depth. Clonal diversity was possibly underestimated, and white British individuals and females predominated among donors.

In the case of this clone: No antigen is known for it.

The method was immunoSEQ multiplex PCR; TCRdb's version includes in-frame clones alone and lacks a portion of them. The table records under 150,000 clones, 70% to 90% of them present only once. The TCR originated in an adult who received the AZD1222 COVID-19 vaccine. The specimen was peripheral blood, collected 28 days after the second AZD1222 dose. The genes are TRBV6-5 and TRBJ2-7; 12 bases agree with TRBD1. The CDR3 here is CASSYQGQGAYEQYF. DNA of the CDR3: TGTGCCAGCAGTTACCAGGGACAGGGGGCTTACGAGCAGTACTTC.